Below, one T cell receptor beta chain is given with its context. The data derive from a study of Tregs in tolerant kidney transplant recipients. The method was immunoSEQ multiplex PCR; TCRdb's version includes in-frame clones alone and lacks a portion of them. The sample shows about 110,000 clones, nearly 90% of them seen only once. This receptor was obtained from a human donor who received a combined kidney and bone marrow transplant. Sequenced here: CD4+ T cells from blood, sampled before the transplant.

CDR3 residues: CAISRTSGSEQYF. DNA of the CDR3: TGTGCCATTTCAAGGACTAGCGGGAGCGAGCAGTACTTC. The V and J genes are TRBV6-1 and TRBJ2-7; 13 nucleotides match TRBD2. From germline, CDR1 is MNHNS and CDR2 SASEGT. The CDR3 runs 13 residues. V gave up 10 bases and J gave up 6 bases; unmatched junction bases: 6.